This T cell receptor (beta chain) was recorded in a study of blood T cells in healthy people across ages. Isolation yielded PBMCs, at least 6 million per sample, in every case. V trimming: 5 bases; J trimming: 4 bases; junction bases outside the gene matches: 4. CDR3 length: 12 residues. Germline lookup yields CDR1 DFQATT and CDR2 SNEGSKA (reference sequence). Next came a second PCR, run for about 6 to 12 cycles, which used a sample-barcoded 5' primer along with a J-beta primer mix. TCRdb processed the 5' RACE reads anew with MiXCR; each CDR3 protein has one entry. The data show about a million distinct CDR3 sequences, around 48% seen once.

The specimen was blood. V gene TRBV20-1 combines with J gene TRBJ2-7, with TRBD1 identical over 8 bases. The origin of this receptor is a man aged 30 to 39 in good health. DNA of the CDR3: TGCAGTGCTGACGACAGGGGATACGAGCAGTACTTC. Amino acid sequence: CSADDRGYEQYF.